A single sample gave rise to the 32 T cell receptor beta chains below, sequenced in a study of OX40 agonist ivuxolimab in advanced cancers. Assay: immunoSEQ multiplex PCR; the TCRdb copy retains only in-frame clones and omits some. The top ten clones hold roughly 9.6% of a sample with under 100,000 clones, roughly 90% of them seen once. The material was CD4+ or CD8+ T cells sorted from blood, obtained in a trial of the OX40 agonist ivuxolimab. Source of these receptors: an adult with an advanced solid tumor such as melanoma, head and neck, liver or kidney cancer.

The V gene is TRBV5-6, the J gene TRBJ1-6; weak D call: TRBD1 (6 bases). The CDR3 covers 14 residues. The V end lost 4 bases, the J end lost 6 bases, and 11 bases lay between the germline ends. Germline-derived CDR1 and CDR2 are SGHDT and YYEEEE. Here the CDR3 DNA reads TGTGCCAGCAGCCTAGACAGGACTAATTCACCCCTCCACTTT. Amino acids: CASSLDRTNSPLHF.

This chain links TRBV10-1 with TRBJ2-1; D is tentatively TRBD1 or TRBD2 (5 bases each). CDR1 and CDR2 (germline): WNHNN, SYGVQD (reference sequence). Trimming took 3 bases from V and 12 from J, leaving 9 bases between them. The CDR3 runs 11 residues. The CDR3 protein is CASSDRGRQFF. As DNA, the CDR3 is TGCGCCAGCAGTGATAGGGGACGGCAGTTCTTC.

The V gene is TRBV7-2, the J gene TRBJ2-5; D may be TRBD1 (6 bases). The germline V gene encodes CDR1 SGHTA and CDR2 FQGNSA. The CDR3 consists of 14 residues. V lost 4 bases and J lost 7, with 16 bases in between. The CDR3 nucleotides read TGTGCCAGCAGCTCAGAGGGGGAGTTCGGGACCCAGTACTTC. Translation gives CASSSEGEFGTQYF.

The chain has TRBV27 and TRBJ1-3; tentatively, D is TRBD1 (5 bases). The germline CDR1 and CDR2 sequences are MNHEY and SMNVEV (reference sequence). V dropped 2 bases and J dropped 3 bases, with 8 bases sitting between them. This CDR3 spans 14 amino acids. The CDR3 nucleotides read TGTGCCAGCAGTTTAAGCAGGGATGGAAACACCATATATTTT. This codes for CASSLSRDGNTIYF.

This clone was seen once. The gene calls are TRBV4-1 and TRBJ2-3, with D perhaps matching TRBD1 (5 bases). The CDR3 is 18 amino acids. Germline V gene data show CDR1 as MGHRA and CDR2 as YSYEKL. Deletions cut 0 bases from V and 3 bases from J, with 19 bases between. The CDR3 is CASSQDHTPGTGTDTQYF. The CDR3 nucleotides read TGCGCCAGCAGCCAAGACCATACCCCCGGAACAGGAACAGATACGCAGTATTTT.

This chain links TRBV5-6 with TRBJ2-1, with a weak D call TRBD2 (5 bases). This CDR3 spans 12 amino acids. V lost 0 bases to trimming and J lost 16 bases, with 14 bases between them. In germline, CDR1 is SGHDT, CDR2 YYEEEE. In DNA form, the CDR3 reads TGTGCCAGCAGCTTGGCGGGCGGGTGGGGTTTCTTC. Its translation: CASSLAGGWGFF. The full variable domain, rest sourced from reference TRBV5-6 and TRBJ2-1, is DAGVTQSPTHLIKTRGQQVTLRCSPKSGHDTVSWYQQALGQGPQFIFQYYEEEERQRGNFPDRFSGHQFPNYSSELNVNALLLGDSALYLCASSLAGGWGFFGPGTRLTVL.

The genes are TRBV11-2 and TRBJ1-5; D is perhaps TRBD1 (6 bases). With 9 bases removed from V and 5 bases from J, the gap between germline ends came to 23 bases. Germline V gene data show CDR1 as SGHAT and CDR2 as FQNNGV. The CDR3 covers 16 residues. This CDR3 reads CARSQRGEEVDQPQHF. As DNA, the CDR3 is TGTGCCAGGAGCCAGAGGGGGGAGGAGGTCGATCAGCCCCAGCATTTT. Filled out from reference TRBV11-2 and TRBJ1-5, the complete variable domain reads EAGVAQSPRYKIIEKRQSVAFWCNPISGHATLYWYQQILGQGPKLLIQFQNNGVVDDSQLPKDRFSAERLKGVDSTLKIQPAKLEDSAVYLCARSQRGEEVDQPQHFGDGTRLSIL.

This chain connects TRBV7-8 to TRBJ1-1; no reliable D call. From germline, CDR1 is SGHVS and CDR2 FQNEAQ. Trimming removed 2 bases from V and 10 bases from J, with 8 bases in between. This CDR3 has 11 residues. Here the CDR3 reads CASSLLGVAFF. The DNA for the CDR3 is TGTGCCAGCAGCTTACTCGGCGTAGCTTTCTTT.

V gene TRBV7-9 combines with J gene TRBJ2-5, with no clear D. The V end was cut by 2 bases, the J end by 0 bases, with 10 bases between. CDR1 and CDR2 (germline): SEHNR, FQNEAQ (reference sequence). This CDR3 is 15 amino acids long. CDR3 protein: CASSLPLGYQETQYF. The CDR3 DNA is TGTGCCAGCAGCTTACCATTAGGCTACCAAGAGACCCAGTACTTC.

This chain uses TRBV5-1 with TRBJ2-7; no clear D gene. Looked up from germline, CDR1 is SGHRS and CDR2 is YFSETQ. The CDR3 has 11 amino acids. Trimming cost V 0 bases and J 6 bases, with 4 bases left between them. CDR3 amino acids: CASSLEGEQYF. In nucleotides, the CDR3 is TGCGCCAGCAGCTTGGAGGGCGAGCAGTACTTC.

The chain recombines TRBV7-5 with TRBJ2-1; the table's D gene call, TRBD2, was not cross checked with the DNA. TRBV7-5 is noted as a pseudogene. The CDR3 runs to 18 residues. The CDR3 reads CASSLALAGGQSYNEQFF. The CDR3, as DNA: TGTGCCAGCAGCTTAGCATTAGCGGGGGGACAATCCTACAATGAGCAGTTCTTC.

The genes are TRBV19 and TRBJ2-7; 8 nucleotides match TRBD1. V trimming: 5 bases; J trimming: 3 bases; junction bases outside the gene matches: 6. The CDR3 extends over 14 amino acids. Germline values: CDR1 LNHDA, CDR2 SQIVND (reference sequence). This CDR3 is CASSAGTGNYEQYF. CDR3 DNA sequence: TGTGCCAGTAGTGCCGGGACAGGCAACTACGAGCAGTACTTC.

The gene calls are TRBV11-2 and TRBJ1-6; D unresolved. The CDR3 length is 13 residues. V lost 5 bases to trimming and J lost 1 base, with 3 bases between them. Per germline, CDR1 SGHAT and CDR2 FQNNGV. The CDR3 protein is CASSQSYNSPLHF. CDR3 bases: TGTGCCAGCAGCCAGTCCTATAATTCACCCCTCCACTTT.

The V call is TRBV19, the J call TRBJ2-7; 8 bases align to TRBD1. Germline CDR1 LNHDA, CDR2 SQIVND (reference sequence). Losses at the gene ends were 10 bases for V and 6 bases for J; bases not matched to a gene: 8. The CDR3 totals 12 residues. DNA of the CDR3: TGTGCCACCTCGACAGGGGTTAGCGAGCAGTACTTC. Amino acids: CATSTGVSEQYF.

The rearrangement links TRBV6-5 to TRBJ1-5; D gene uncertain. Per the germline V gene, CDR1 is MNHEY and CDR2 is SVGAGI. This CDR3 is 13 amino acids long. Trimming left V 5 bases short and J 1 base short, with 6 bases between. The CDR3: CASSRNSNQPQHF. The CDR3 DNA is TGTGCCAGCAGTCGAAACAGCAATCAGCCCCAGCATTTT.

In its sample, this clone was seen once. This sequence joins TRBV29-1 and TRBJ2-2, with 7 bases lining up with TRBD2. This CDR3 contains 15 residues. With 2 bases clipped from V and 6 bases from J, the junction kept 9 bases outside the gene matches. Germline V gene sequence: CDR1 SQVTM, CDR2 ANQGSEA. The CDR3 bases are TGCAGCGTTGAATGGCCGGCGGGGGAGGCCGGGGAGCTGTTTTTT. The encoded protein is CSVEWPAGEAGELFF.

The chain carries TRBV5-6 and TRBJ1-1, with D unresolved. This CDR3 comprises 15 residues. Germline V lookup: CDR1 SGHDT, CDR2 YYEEEE. Trimming removed 0 bases at V and 2 bases at J, with 11 bases between. The CDR3 region has the DNA TGTGCCAGCAGCTTGGCTCTTTCCCTTAACACTGAAGCTTTCTTT. Encoded protein: CASSLALSLNTEAFF.

The chain links TRBV27 to TRBJ2-7; possibly TRBD1 for D (7 bases). The CDR3 has 14 amino acids. Trimming cost V 3 bases and J 7 bases, with 16 bases left between them. The germline V gene encodes CDR1 MNHEY and CDR2 SMNVEV (reference sequence). CDR3 nucleotide sequence: TGTGCCAGCAGTTTCCTCAGGGGGGTGAGGGAGCAGTACTTC. Residues: CASSFLRGVREQYF.

V usage is TRBV6-4 and J usage is TRBJ1-1; tentatively, D is TRBD1 (6 bases). The V gene lost 2 bases and the J gene lost 7 bases, with 11 bases spanning the gap. Germline assignment: CDR1 MRHNA and CDR2 SNTAGT. This CDR3 spans 13 amino acids. The CDR3 spells CASSDRGGGEAFF. The CDR3 DNA follows: TGTGCCAGCAGTGACAGGGGGGGCGGTGAAGCTTTCTTT.

The chain employs TRBV19 and TRBJ1-1; no reliable D call. Germline lookup yields CDR1 LNHDA and CDR2 SQIVND (reference sequence). Trimming removed 2 bases at V and 1 base at J, with 20 bases between. This CDR3 spans 18 amino acids. CDR3: CASSITPSYSLGNTEAFF. The DNA of the CDR3 is TGTGCCAGTAGTATAACCCCATCGTATTCCTTGGGGAACACTGAAGCTTTCTTT.

This chain joins TRBV12-5 and TRBJ1-2; no clear D. V gave up 0 bases and J gave up 4 bases, with 9 bases separating them. The CDR3 is 14 residues long. From germline, CDR1 is LGHNT and CDR2 FRNRAP. CDR3 nucleotide sequence: TGTGCTAGTGGTTTGGTAAGCCGAGTCTATGGCTACACCTTC. It encodes CASGLVSRVYGYTF.

The chain uses TRBV27 and TRBJ2-7; 7 bases align to TRBD2. Trimming took 5 bases from V and 2 from J; bases not matched to a gene: 12. The CDR3 contains 16 residues. Germline V gene lookup returns CDR1 MNHEY and CDR2 SMNVEV (reference sequence). The DNA of the CDR3 is TGTGCCAGCAGTCCGTCGTGGGGGGGAAATCCCTACGAGCAGTACTTC. Translation gives CASSPSWGGNPYEQYF.

In this sample, this clone turned up a few times. The J gene is TRBJ1-1, the V gene TRBV5-6; D is undetermined. This CDR3 has 12 residues. The germline V gene encodes CDR1 SGHDT and CDR2 YYEEEE. The V end lost 2 bases, the J end lost 11 bases, and 13 bases lay between the germline ends. The CDR3 DNA reads TGTGCCAGCAGCTTTATTGTGGGTATGGCTTTCTTT. Protein: CASSFIVGMAFF.

V usage is TRBV5-1 and J usage is TRBJ1-2; TRBD1 might be the D (6 bases). Germline-derived CDR1 and CDR2 are SGHRS and YFSETQ. Trimming stripped 0 bases from V and 3 bases from J, with 9 bases between. The CDR3 runs 14 residues. CDR3 region: CASSLDREDYGYTF. The CDR3 DNA is TGCGCCAGCAGCTTGGACAGGGAGGACTATGGCTACACCTTC.

The chain uses TRBV4-1 and TRBJ2-3; D is possibly TRBD1 or TRBD2 (6 bases each). Germline loops: CDR1 MGHRA, CDR2 YSYEKL. This CDR3 spans 18 amino acids. V was pared by 0 bases and J by 3 bases, with 19 bases between. In DNA form, the CDR3 reads TGCGCCAGCAGCCAAGATTCCGATGGGGGGCGCTGGACAGATACGCAGTATTTT. It translates to CASSQDSDGGRWTDTQYF.

This chain uses TRBV30 with TRBJ2-1; weak D call: TRBD1 (6 bases). The CDR3 is 13 amino acids. V was shortened by 5 bases and J by 9 bases, with 17 bases between the two germline ends. Germline CDR1 GTSNPN, CDR2 SVGIG (reference sequence). CDR3 nucleotide sequence: TGTGCCTGGGACCCCGGGACACGAAGTGAGCAGTTCTTC. This encodes CAWDPGTRSEQFF.

V usage is TRBV9 and J usage is TRBJ2-7; possible D gene TRBD2, 6 bases. V lost 0 bases and J 2 bases, leaving 9 bases between the germline ends. Germline CDR1 SGDLS, CDR2 YYNGEE. The CDR3 extends over 14 amino acids. CDR3 region: CASSVAGDPYEQYF. CDR3 bases: TGTGCCAGCAGCGTAGCGGGGGACCCCTACGAGCAGTACTTC.

Here the CDR3 DNA reads TGTGCCAGCAGCCAAGTGCTTACACCCCAAGAGACCCAGTACTTC. Encoded protein: CASSQVLTPQETQYF. The rearrangement joins TRBV4-2 to TRBJ2-5, with D unclear. Germline CDR1 and CDR2: LGHNA and YNFKEQ. V was trimmed by 1 base and J by 1 base, leaving 10 bases between them. The CDR3 runs 15 residues.

V gene TRBV15 combines with J gene TRBJ2-3, with 7 bases identical to TRBD1. The CDR3 runs 16 residues. The germline gives CDR1 LNHNV, CDR2 YYDKDF (reference sequence). The V segment lost 7 bases and the J segment 1 base; nucleotides outside the gene matches: 11. The CDR3 here is CATNLEGQGGTDTQYF. The CDR3 region has the DNA TGTGCCACCAACCTAGAGGGGCAGGGGGGCACAGATACGCAGTATTTT.

The rearrangement joins TRBV7-9 to TRBJ1-2; D gene ambiguous. The V gene's germline CDR1 is SEHNR and CDR2 FQNEAQ (reference sequence). The CDR3 extends over 12 amino acids. The V end lost 4 bases, the J end lost 6 bases, and 9 bases lay between the germline ends. The CDR3 loop is CASSSSPNGYTF. In nucleotides, the CDR3 is TGTGCCAGCAGCTCAAGCCCGAATGGCTACACCTTC.

This clone was seen once. The V and J genes are TRBV7-2 and TRBJ2-1; possibly TRBD2 for D (6 bases). The germline CDR1 and CDR2 sequences are SGHTA and FQGNSA. CDR3 length equals 12 residues. V lost 4 bases and J 6 bases, leaving 7 bases between the germline ends. CDR3 residues: CASSSGVNEQFF. DNA of the CDR3: TGTGCCAGCAGCTCGGGGGTCAATGAGCAGTTCTTC.

On this clone: At one of its ends the junction is not consistent with the germline gene, which may arise from a read error. Here the CDR3 reads CASSALGDTYTEAFF. In nucleotides, the CDR3 is TGTGCTAGCAGCGCCCTGGGGGACACCTACACTGAAGCTTTCTTT. The chain is built from TRBV7-7 and TRBJ1-1, with D perhaps TRBD1 (6 bases). This CDR3 spans 15 amino acids. The germline CDR1 and CDR2 sequences are SSHAT and FNYEAQ (reference sequence). Variable domain in full (rest from reference TRBV7-7 and TRBJ1-1): GAGVSQSPRYKVTKRGQDVTLRCDPISSHATLYWYQQALGQGPEFLTYFNYEAQPDKSGLPSDRFSAERPEGSISTLTIQRTEQRDSAMYRCASSALGDTYTEAFFGQGTRLTVV.